Each of the 21 T cell receptor beta chains below was sequenced from the same sample in a study of OX40 agonist ivuxolimab in advanced cancers. Some clones are missing from TCRdb's copy, which holds only in-frame ones; the method was immunoSEQ multiplex PCR. The sample has roughly 70,000 clones; approximately 82% are singletons. Source: CD4+ or CD8+ T cells sorted from blood, taken in a trial of the OX40 agonist ivuxolimab. Every receptor here comes from an adult with an advanced solid tumor such as melanoma, head and neck, liver or kidney cancer.

This clone has a single count. The V gene is TRBV18, the J gene TRBJ2-3; D perhaps matches TRBD2 (7 bases). The CDR3 has 12 amino acids. In germline, CDR1 is KGHSH, CDR2 LQKENI. V was cut by 2 bases and J by 8 bases, with 8 bases left in between. The CDR3 here is CASSPAGATQYF. The CDR3 nucleotides read TGTGCCAGCTCACCAGCGGGGGCTACGCAGTATTTT.

The chain links TRBV28 to TRBJ2-7; 7 bases are a match to TRBD2. This CDR3 comprises 12 residues. Trimming at V came to 9 bases and at J to 3 bases, leaving 5 bases not matched to a gene. CDR1 is MDHEN, CDR2 SYDVKM, per germline. CDR3: CASGRELYEQYF. The CDR3 DNA is TGTGCCAGTGGGAGGGAGCTCTACGAGCAGTACTTC. The complete variable domain, with remaining parts taken from reference TRBV28 and TRBJ2-7, reads DVKVTQSSRYLVKRTGEKVFLECVQDMDHENMFWYRQDPGLGLRLIYFSYDVKMKEKGDIPEGYSVSREKKERFSLILESASTNQTSMYLCASGRELYEQYFGPGTRLTVT.

The chain uses TRBV30 and TRBJ1-3; 7 nucleotides align to TRBD1. Trimming removed 3 bases from V and 0 bases from J; junction bases left unmatched: 2. The CDR3 extends over 14 amino acids. Germline CDR1 GTSNPN, CDR2 SVGIG (reference sequence). The CDR3 loop reads CAWRRDSSGNTIYF. The CDR3 DNA reads as TGTGCCTGGAGACGGGACAGCTCTGGAAACACCATATATTTT.

The chain carries TRBV6-1 and TRBJ1-1; tentatively, D is TRBD1 (5 bases). The CDR3 is 17 residues long. The germline gives CDR1 MNHNS, CDR2 SASEGT. Between the trimmed V and J ends, which lost 3 bases and 0 bases, there was a span of 17 bases. DNA of the CDR3: TGTGCCAGCAGTGATCTCTCGTCAGCCAGGGTGAACACTGAAGCTTTCTTT. This translates into CASSDLSSARVNTEAFF.

This clone occurred a few times. The rearrangement uses TRBV28 and TRBJ2-7; 8 nucleotides align to TRBD2. The V gene's germline CDR1 is MDHEN and CDR2 SYDVKM. V trimming: 3 bases; J trimming: 3 bases; junction bases outside the gene matches: 7. The CDR3 is made up of 15 amino acids. CDR3 nucleotide sequence: TGTGCCAGCAGTTTCTCCAGCGGGAGAAACTACGAGCAGTACTTC. Amino acids: CASSFSSGRNYEQYF.

The V and J genes are TRBV5-8 and TRBJ2-1; the D is unclear. The CDR3 length is 15 residues. V lost 1 base, J lost 1 base, and 9 bases lay in between. The germline V gene encodes CDR1 SGHTS and CDR2 YDEGEE. This chain's CDR3 is CASSLNGFSYNEQFF. In DNA, the CDR3 is TGTGCCAGCAGCTTGAATGGCTTTTCCTACAATGAGCAGTTCTTC.

J is TRBJ2-2 and V is TRBV28; 8 bases match TRBD1. Germline values: CDR1 MDHEN, CDR2 SYDVKM. The V and J ends lost 7 bases and 6 bases, in that order; junction bases with no gene match: 10. The CDR3 has 15 amino acids. The DNA for the CDR3 is TGTGCCAGCAATAAGTGGACAGGGAGTCCCGGGGAGCTGTTTTTT. Its translation: CASNKWTGSPGELFF.

The chain is built from TRBV23-1 and TRBJ1-4; D not resolved. TRBV23-1 is reported as an ORF; its role is uncertain. V was trimmed by 0 bases and J by 0 bases, leaving 17 bases between them. The CDR3 is 19 residues long. The CDR3 DNA reads TGCGCCAGCAGTCAATCTTTAACTTGGCAAACTGCAACTAATGAAAAACTGTTTTTT. The encoded protein is CASSQSLTWQTATNEKLFF.

This rearrangement joins TRBV5-1 to TRBJ2-1; the D is unclear. The V end lost 0 bases, the J end lost 3 bases, and 4 bases lay between the germline ends. The CDR3 runs 13 residues. Germline V gene sequence: CDR1 SGHRS, CDR2 YFSETQ. CDR3 nucleotide sequence: TGCGCCAGCAGCTTGGCAGACTACAATGAGCAGTTCTTC. This encodes CASSLADYNEQFF.

The chain uses TRBV5-6 and TRBJ1-4, with TRBD1 matching 10 bases. CDR3 size: 15 residues. The junction had 7 bases not matched to a gene; V was cut back by 3 bases and J by 8 bases. The germline CDR1 and CDR2 sequences are SGHDT and YYEEEE. The CDR3 here is CASSSRTGGEEKLFF. The CDR3 DNA follows: TGTGCCAGCAGCTCCCGGACAGGGGGTGAAGAAAAACTGTTTTTT.

This sequence joins TRBV29-1 and TRBJ1-3; D is possibly TRBD1 (5 bases). V lost 6 bases to trimming and J lost 2 bases, with 14 bases between them. This CDR3 has 14 amino acids. Germline-derived CDR1 and CDR2 are SQVTM and ANQGSEA. The CDR3 is CSVGGVGPGNTIYF. The CDR3 DNA reads TGCAGCGTGGGGGGAGTCGGCCCTGGAAACACCATATATTTT.

V and J are TRBV6-9 and TRBJ1-4, with a possible D match to TRBD1 (5 bases). Trimming shortened V by 4 bases and J by 3 bases, and 12 bases separated the two germline ends. The germline V gene encodes CDR1 MNHGY and CDR2 SVAAGI. This CDR3 contains 15 residues. The CDR3 nucleotides are TGTGCCAGCAGTTTGGGACGGACCCCTAATGAAAAACTGTTTTTT. Encoded protein: CASSLGRTPNEKLFF.

The CDR3 here is CASSFRLSTSEASYEQYF. The CDR3 nucleotides read TGTGCCAGCAGTTTCCGCCTTTCAACTAGCGAAGCTTCCTACGAGCAGTACTTC. The genes are TRBV28 and TRBJ2-7; 7 nucleotides agree with TRBD2. CDR1 is MDHEN and CDR2 is SYDVKM in the germline V gene. With V trimmed by 3 bases and J by 1 base, 15 bases remained unmatched. This CDR3 is built from 18 residues.

V usage is TRBV9 and J usage is TRBJ1-1; TRBD1 is a possible D gene (5 bases). This CDR3 has 14 residues. The germline gives CDR1 SGDLS, CDR2 YYNGEE. Deletions cut 0 bases from V and 6 bases from J, with 12 bases between. The CDR3: CASSVAGAQPEAFF. CDR3 nucleotides: TGTGCCAGCAGCGTAGCTGGGGCGCAACCTGAAGCTTTCTTT.

This chain links TRBV5-4 with TRBJ1-5, with unresolved D. CDR1 is SGHNT and CDR2 is YYREEE in the germline V gene (reference sequence). The V gene lost 0 bases and the J gene lost 2 bases, with 12 bases spanning the gap. This CDR3 has 16 residues. The CDR3 reads CASSLDGHLGNQPQHF. The CDR3 DNA is TGTGCCAGCAGCTTGGATGGGCATCTGGGCAATCAGCCCCAGCATTTT.

The sample holds one count of this clone. The V call is TRBV4-2, the J call TRBJ2-5; tentative D call: TRBD1 (6 bases). CDR3 length: 14 residues. In germline, CDR1 is LGHNA, CDR2 YNFKEQ. Trimming left V 3 bases short and J 5 bases short, with 13 bases between. The CDR3 sequence: CASSQDPRGETQYF. The CDR3 DNA reads as TGTGCCAGCAGCCAGGACCCAAGGGGGGAGACCCAGTACTTC.

This chain joins TRBV30 and TRBJ2-3; TRBD2 matches 14 bases. This CDR3 spans 14 amino acids. The germline gives CDR1 GTSNPN, CDR2 SVGIG (reference sequence). Germline trimming cut 7 bases from V and 6 bases from J; bases unmatched to any gene: 6. CDR3 residues: CASGLAGGSDTQYF. CDR3 DNA: TGTGCCTCAGGACTAGCGGGAGGTTCGGATACGCAGTATTTT.

This sequence joins TRBV6-5 and TRBJ2-1, with D perhaps TRBD1 or TRBD2 (5 bases each). CDR1 MNHEY and CDR2 SVGAGI come from the germline V gene. The CDR3 is 14 amino acids. The ends were cut back, 5 bases at V and 5 bases at J, with 13 bases in the middle. The CDR3 loop is CASSGPEGNNEQFF. The CDR3 region has the DNA TGTGCCAGCAGTGGTCCAGAGGGGAACAATGAGCAGTTCTTC.

This chain connects TRBV5-1 to TRBJ1-5; 7 bases line up with TRBD1. The V gene's germline CDR1 is SGHRS and CDR2 YFSETQ. The V gene end was trimmed by 5 bases and the J gene end by 5 bases; junction bases not matched to a gene: 10. The CDR3 totals 15 residues. CDR3 sequence: CASREQPGQHQPQHF. For the CDR3, the DNA is TGCGCCAGCAGAGAACAACCGGGACAGCATCAGCCCCAGCATTTT.

The V gene is TRBV7-9, the J gene TRBJ2-3; no reliable D call. The CDR3 is 15 residues long. CDR1 and CDR2 (germline): SEHNR, FQNEAQ (reference sequence). Trimming left V 3 bases short and J 2 bases short, with 12 bases between. Written as DNA, the CDR3 is TGTGCCAGCAGCTTTGCCCCGGCAGCCACAGATACGCAGTATTTT. Translating gives CASSFAPAATDTQYF.

This clone was observed a single time. The chain has TRBV5-1 and TRBJ2-1; TRBD2 matches 14 bases. Germline CDR1 and CDR2: SGHRS and YFSETQ. The V segment lost 2 bases and the J segment 8 bases; nucleotides outside the gene matches: 6. CDR3 size: 16 residues. As DNA, the CDR3 is TGCGCCAGCAGCTTCAGACTAGCGGGAGGGGGGGATGAGCAGTTCTTC. Protein: CASSFRLAGGGDEQFF.